These 24 T cell receptor beta chains share one sample of origin, sequenced in a study of glioma-infiltrating T cells after dendritic cell vaccination (dated by TCRdb to the mid-2010s). Library prep was done by the immunoSEQ multiplex PCR assay. The table was pulled from immuneACCESS by TCRdb, which kept in-frame rearrangements only. Such tables lose some clones; where checked, under half of the loss comes from unresolved V genes, and the rest has no known cause. This sample comprises approximately 90,000 clones, approximately 81% of them detected only once. Roughly 2.9% of the sample is taken by the ten largest. This sample comprised blood, obtained before dendritic cell vaccination. The receptors here all came from a human donor with glioblastoma.

The chain uses TRBV25-1 and TRBJ2-5, with D unresolved. V was shortened by 5 bases and J by 3 bases, with 10 bases between the two germline ends. CDR1 and CDR2 from the germline V gene are MGHDK and SYGVNS. The length of the CDR3 is 13 residues. CDR3 coding DNA: TGTGCCAGCAGTACAAGACTCAAAGAGACCCAGTACTTC. It yields the protein CASSTRLKETQYF.

This clone has only a few counts. The gene calls are TRBV4-1 and TRBJ1-6; tentative D call: TRBD1 (5 bases). The CDR3 is 16 residues long. The V and J ends lost 0 bases and 4 bases respectively, with 10 bases between them. From germline, CDR1 is MGHRA and CDR2 YSYEKL. CDR3 in DNA: TGCGCCAGCAGCCAAGATGGGGCAGCTTATAATTCACCCCTCCACTTT. This gives the protein CASSQDGAAYNSPLHF.

The chain joins TRBV7-2 to TRBJ2-7; TRBD2 aligns across 7 bases. The CDR3 consists of 15 residues. The germline V gene encodes CDR1 SGHTA and CDR2 FQGNSA. With V trimmed by 5 bases and J by 9 bases, 16 bases remained unmatched. CDR3 coding DNA: TGTGCCAGCAGCCAACAGCTGGGGACTACAGTGGCGCAGTACTTC. It specifies CASSQQLGTTVAQYF.

The chain couples TRBV10-3 to TRBJ2-2, with TRBD2 matching 7 bases. The CDR3 spans 12 residues. The germline V gene encodes CDR1 ENHRY and CDR2 SYGVKD. The V segment lost 6 bases and the J segment 10 bases; nucleotides outside the gene matches: 5. CDR3 sequence: CAISGGGVELFF. The CDR3 coding sequence is TGTGCCATCAGCGGTGGGGGGGTGGAGCTGTTTTTT.

The CDR3 reads CASSVVIQGTEAFF. The CDR3 DNA is TGTGCCAGCAGCGTAGTTATACAGGGGACTGAAGCTTTCTTT. The chain links TRBV9 to TRBJ1-1; 7 bases map to TRBD1. The CDR3 runs to 14 residues. Germline CDR1 and CDR2: SGDLS and YYNGEE. The J segment lost 5 bases and the V segment lost 0 bases, leaving 4 bases of the junction unmatched.

J is TRBJ1-2 and V is TRBV4-3, with TRBD1 as a possible D gene (5 bases). This CDR3 comprises 14 residues. Germline V gene data show CDR1 as LGHNA and CDR2 as YSLEER. Trimming cost V 0 bases and J 8 bases, with 13 bases left between them. CDR3 in DNA: TGCGCCAGCAGCCAAGATCGGGGGATAGGAGGCTACACCTTC. This sequence encodes CASSQDRGIGGYTF.

The CDR3 DNA reads as TGTGCCTGGAGTGTTGGAGTGGGGTATGGGGACTGGATAAACACTGAAGCTTTCTTT. This gives the protein CAWSVGVGYGDWINTEAFF. The genes are TRBV30 and TRBJ1-1, with TRBD1 as a possible D gene (5 bases). The ends were cut back, 0 bases at V and 2 bases at J, with 25 bases in the middle. In germline, CDR1 is GTSNPN, CDR2 SVGIG (reference sequence). This CDR3 region has 19 residues. Drawing the rest from reference TRBV30 and TRBJ1-1, the complete variable domain is SQTIHQWPATLVQPVGSPLSLECTVEGTSNPNLYWYRQAAGRGLQLLFYSVGIGQISSEVPQNLSASRPQDRQFILSSKKLLLSDSGFYLCAWSVGVGYGDWINTEAFFGQGTRLTVV.

In this sample, this clone turned up once. The genes are TRBV7-9 and TRBJ2-3; the match to TRBD1 covers 8 bases. With 5 bases clipped from V and 3 bases from J, the junction kept 10 bases outside the gene matches. Germline V gene data show CDR1 as SEHNR and CDR2 as FQNEAQ (reference sequence). The CDR3 is made up of 16 amino acids. CDR3 nucleotides: TGTGCCAGCAGCCAATTCGACAGGGGAGGTACAGATACGCAGTATTTT. Translating it yields CASSQFDRGGTDTQYF.

V and J are TRBV29-1 and TRBJ2-3, with TRBD1 matching 8 bases. This CDR3 has 14 residues. Germline V lookup: CDR1 SQVTM, CDR2 ANQGSEA. Unmatched junction bases numbered 4, after V lost 5 bases and J lost 0 bases. CDR3 amino acids: CSVSDRGSTDTQYF. CDR3 sequence (DNA): TGCAGCGTTTCCGACAGGGGAAGCACAGATACGCAGTATTTT.

The chain carries TRBV15 and TRBJ2-7; D may be TRBD2 (5 bases). Trimming pared 4 bases from V and 6 bases from J, leaving 13 bases between. CDR1 LNHNV and CDR2 YYDKDF come from the germline V gene (reference sequence). The CDR3 loop spans 13 amino acids. CDR3 amino acids: CATSTIEGSEQYF. CDR3 nucleotide sequence: TGTGCCACCAGCACCATTGAGGGCTCCGAGCAGTACTTC.

This clone was recorded once. The chain uses TRBV5-8 and TRBJ1-5; D gene uncertain. The CDR3 is made up of 14 amino acids. Germline V gene lookup returns CDR1 SGHTS and CDR2 YDEGEE. V gave up 1 base and J gave up 11 bases, with 16 bases separating them. The CDR3 sequence is CASSLYAGPMAQHF. The CDR3 DNA reads TGTGCCAGCAGCTTGTATGCAGGTCCAATGGCCCAGCATTTT.

The chain has TRBV29-1 and TRBJ2-1; tentatively, D is TRBD2 (6 bases). There are 12 residues in the CDR3. In germline, CDR1 is SQVTM, CDR2 ANQGSEA. V gave up 8 bases and J gave up 5 bases, with 13 bases separating them. CDR3 loop: CSPEGPNNEQFF. In DNA form, the CDR3 reads TGCAGCCCGGAGGGGCCGAACAATGAGCAGTTCTTC.

The chain couples TRBV15 to TRBJ2-1, with 10 bases identical to TRBD2. Germline V gene lookup returns CDR1 LNHNV and CDR2 YYDKDF (reference sequence). V trimming: 8 bases; J trimming: 8 bases; junction bases outside the gene matches: 6. This CDR3 region has 13 residues. The CDR3 loop is CATGLAAPHEQFF. The DNA for the CDR3 is TGTGCCACCGGACTAGCGGCTCCACATGAGCAGTTCTTC.

The CDR3 sequence is CASSSGGPQIRTGELFF. DNA for the CDR3: TGTGCCAGCAGCTCAGGAGGGCCTCAAATACGAACCGGGGAGCTGTTTTTT. This sequence joins TRBV9 and TRBJ2-2, with TRBD2 as a possible D gene (6 bases). The CDR3 totals 17 residues. V was clipped by 4 bases and J by 5 bases, with 21 bases between them. CDR1 SGDLS and CDR2 YYNGEE come from the germline V gene.

The CDR3 sequence is CASSPRQGRDIQYF. CDR3 DNA sequence: TGTGCCAGCTCACCAAGGCAGGGAAGGGACATTCAGTACTTC. This chain connects TRBV18 to TRBJ2-4; a possible D gene is TRBD1 (5 bases). The V gene's germline CDR1 is KGHSH and CDR2 LQKENI. The V end was cut by 2 bases, the J end by 8 bases, with 13 bases between. The CDR3 is 14 residues long.

This clone was found a few times. V gene TRBV4-1 combines with J gene TRBJ2-2; 9 bases align to TRBD2. Germline CDR1 reads MGHRA; CDR2 reads YSYEKL. This CDR3 region has 17 residues. The V segment lost 6 bases and the J segment 4 bases; nucleotides outside the gene matches: 12. The DNA of the CDR3 is TGCGCCAGCAGTCTTGGCCGCCTGCGGGGGGGCACCGGGGAGCTGTTTTTT. This codes for CASSLGRLRGGTGELFF.

This chain connects TRBV27 to TRBJ1-2; 7 bases align to TRBD1. The CDR3 is 18 amino acids. Trimming at V came to 8 bases and at J to 0 bases, leaving 18 bases not matched to a gene. Germline CDR1 reads MNHEY; CDR2 reads SMNVEV (reference sequence). CDR3 sequence: CASGVVVRPGQANYGYTF. CDR3 sequence (DNA): TGTGCCAGCGGGGTGGTAGTAAGGCCTGGACAGGCTAACTATGGCTACACCTTC.

The chain joins TRBV5-4 to TRBJ2-2; TRBD1 might be the D (6 bases). CDR1 and CDR2 from the germline V gene are SGHNT and YYREEE (reference sequence). Trimming cost V 5 bases and J 2 bases, with 10 bases left between them. CDR3 length: 14 residues. CDR3 DNA sequence: TGTGCCAGCAGTCTGGGACAAAACACCGGGGAGCTGTTTTTT. The encoded protein is CASSLGQNTGELFF.

This chain joins TRBV14 and TRBJ2-7; D gene unclear. In germline, CDR1 is SGHDN, CDR2 FVKESK. The CDR3 consists of 12 residues. Trimming cost V 4 bases and J 2 bases, with 6 bases left between them. The CDR3 DNA sequence: TGTGCCAGCAGCCCCCAGGCCTACGAGCAGTACTTC. Encoded protein: CASSPQAYEQYF. Combining the CDR3 with reference TRBV14 and TRBJ2-7 gives the whole variable domain EAGVTQFPSHSVIEKGQTVTLRCDPISGHDNLYWYRRVMGKEIKFLLHFVKESKQDESGMPNNRFLAERTGGTYSTLKVQPAELEDSGVYFCASSPQAYEQYFGPGTRLTVT.

This chain connects TRBV7-2 to TRBJ2-5, with 7 positions matching TRBD1. CDR3 length: 15 residues. V lost 5 bases, J lost 3 bases, and 9 bases stayed unmatched. Germline lookup yields CDR1 SGHTA and CDR2 FQGNSA. CDR3 sequence (DNA): TGTGCCAGCAGCCGAAGTGGGACAGAGGAAGAGACCCAGTACTTC. Translated: CASSRSGTEEETQYF.

The V call is TRBV7-2, the J call TRBJ1-1; 7 bases match TRBD1. This CDR3 is 14 amino acids long. V shed 5 bases, J shed 2 bases, and the junction held 5 bases outside the gene matches. Per germline, CDR1 SGHTA and CDR2 FQGNSA. CDR3: CASSRGDSNTEAFF. In DNA form, the CDR3 reads TGTGCCAGCAGCAGAGGGGACAGTAACACTGAAGCTTTCTTT.

A single count supports this clone. This sequence joins TRBV27 and TRBJ2-3; tentatively, D is TRBD2 (5 bases). The V gene's germline CDR1 is MNHEY and CDR2 SMNVEV (reference sequence). Trimming took off 6 bases at V and 6 bases at J, with 16 bases between the two ends. CDR3 size: 14 residues. The DNA of the CDR3 is TGTGCCAGCAGGCTATTCGGGGTCACGGATACGCAGTATTTT. As protein: CASRLFGVTDTQYF.

The chain is built from TRBV14 and TRBJ1-2; D unclear. In germline, CDR1 is SGHDN, CDR2 FVKESK. V gave up 1 base and J gave up 0 bases, with 6 bases separating them. CDR3 size: 14 residues. The CDR3 nucleotides are TGTGCCAGCAGCCAAGTGGAGTCTAACTATGGCTACACCTTC. Its protein product is CASSQVESNYGYTF.

This chain links TRBV6-1 with TRBJ2-3; the D gene is possibly TRBD1 (6 bases). V dropped 6 bases and J dropped 0 bases, with 13 bases sitting between them. The germline V gene encodes CDR1 MNHNS and CDR2 SASEGT. This CDR3 region has 15 residues. The chain's CDR3 is CASRGQKLSTDTQYF. CDR3 sequence (DNA): TGTGCCAGCAGAGGACAGAAACTAAGCACAGATACGCAGTATTTT.